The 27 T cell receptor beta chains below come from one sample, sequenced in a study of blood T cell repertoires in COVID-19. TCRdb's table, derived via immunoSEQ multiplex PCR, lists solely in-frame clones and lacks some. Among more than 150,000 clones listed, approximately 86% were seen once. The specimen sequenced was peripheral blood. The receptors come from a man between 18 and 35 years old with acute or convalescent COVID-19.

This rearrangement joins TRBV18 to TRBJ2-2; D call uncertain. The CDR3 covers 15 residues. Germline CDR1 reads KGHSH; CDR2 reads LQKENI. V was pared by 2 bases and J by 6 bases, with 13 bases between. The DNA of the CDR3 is TGTGCCAGCTCACCATTGGCTAGTGGGTCCGGGGAGCTGTTTTTT. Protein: CASSPLASGSGELFF. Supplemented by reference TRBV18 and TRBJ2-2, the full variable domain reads NAGVMQNPRHLVRRRGQEARLRCSPMKGHSHVYWYRQLPEEGLKFMVYLQKENIIDESGMPKERFSAEFPKEGPSILRIQQVVRGDSAAYFCASSPLASGSGELFFGEGSRLTVL.

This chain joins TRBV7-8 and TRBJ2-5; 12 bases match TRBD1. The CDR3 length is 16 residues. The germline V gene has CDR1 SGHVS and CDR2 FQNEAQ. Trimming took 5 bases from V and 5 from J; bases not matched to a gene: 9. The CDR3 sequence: CASSPSGTGGRETQYF. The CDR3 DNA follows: TGTGCCAGCAGCCCGAGTGGGACAGGGGGCAGGGAGACCCAGTACTTC.

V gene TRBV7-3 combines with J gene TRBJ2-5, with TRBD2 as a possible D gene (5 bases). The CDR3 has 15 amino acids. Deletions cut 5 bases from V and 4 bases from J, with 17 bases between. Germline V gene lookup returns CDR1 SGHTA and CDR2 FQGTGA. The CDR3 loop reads CASSLSVGGLETQYF. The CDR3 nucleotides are TGTGCCAGCAGCCTAAGCGTGGGCGGGTTAGAGACCCAGTACTTC.

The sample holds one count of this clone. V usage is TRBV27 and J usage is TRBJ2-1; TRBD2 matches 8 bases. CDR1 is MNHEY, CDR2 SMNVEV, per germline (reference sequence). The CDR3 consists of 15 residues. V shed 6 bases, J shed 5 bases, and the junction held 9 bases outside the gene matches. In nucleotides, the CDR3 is TGTGCCAGCAGCCGGCCGGGGGGGCAAAACAATGAGCAGTTCTTC. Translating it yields CASSRPGGQNNEQFF.

The chain's CDR3 is CATRTTSTDTQYF. DNA for the CDR3: TGTGCCACCAGGACAACTAGCACAGATACGCAGTATTTT. The chain couples TRBV27 to TRBJ2-3, with D maybe TRBD1 (5 bases). V was trimmed by 10 bases and J by 0 bases, leaving 11 bases between them. CDR1 is MNHEY, CDR2 SMNVEV, per germline (reference sequence). The CDR3 runs 13 residues.

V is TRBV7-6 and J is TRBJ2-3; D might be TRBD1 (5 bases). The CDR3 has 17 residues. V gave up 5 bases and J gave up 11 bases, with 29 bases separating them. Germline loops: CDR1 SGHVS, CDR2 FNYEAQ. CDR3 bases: TGTGCCAGCAGCAACGGCGGTGAACAGGCCCCGCTGGGGTGGCAGTATTTT. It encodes CASSNGGEQAPLGWQYF.

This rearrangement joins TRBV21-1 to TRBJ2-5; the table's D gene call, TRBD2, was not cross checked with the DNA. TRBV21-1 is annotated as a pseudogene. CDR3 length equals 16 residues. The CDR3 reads CASSKESGDSQETQYF. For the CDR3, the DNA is TGTGCCAGCAGCAAAGAATCGGGGGACTCCCAAGAGACCCAGTACTTC.

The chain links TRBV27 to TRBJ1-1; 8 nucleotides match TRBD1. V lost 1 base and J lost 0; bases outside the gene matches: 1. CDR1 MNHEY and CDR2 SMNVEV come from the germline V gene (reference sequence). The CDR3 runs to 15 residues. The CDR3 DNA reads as TGTGCCAGCAGTTTATTGGGACAGGTGAACACTGAAGCTTTCTTT. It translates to CASSLLGQVNTEAFF.

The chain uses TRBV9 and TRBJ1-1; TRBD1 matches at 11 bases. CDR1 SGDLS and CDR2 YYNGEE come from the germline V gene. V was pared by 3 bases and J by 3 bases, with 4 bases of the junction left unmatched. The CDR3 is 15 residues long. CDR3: CASSGWGQGDTEAFF. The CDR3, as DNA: TGTGCCAGCAGCGGGTGGGGACAGGGGGACACTGAAGCTTTCTTT.

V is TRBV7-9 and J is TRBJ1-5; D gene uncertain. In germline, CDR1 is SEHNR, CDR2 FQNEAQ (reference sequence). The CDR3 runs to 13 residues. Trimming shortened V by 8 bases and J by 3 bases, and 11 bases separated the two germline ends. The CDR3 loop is CASPRLPNQPQHF. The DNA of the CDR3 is TGTGCCAGCCCACGACTTCCCAATCAGCCCCAGCATTTT. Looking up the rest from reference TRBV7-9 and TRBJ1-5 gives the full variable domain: DTGVSQNPRHKITKRGQNVTFRCDPISEHNRLYWYRQTLGQGPEFLTYFQNEAQLEKSRLLSDRFSAERPKGSFSTLEIQRTEQGDSAMYLCASPRLPNQPQHFGDGTRLSIL.

The CDR3 DNA sequence: TGTGCCAGCAGCGTAGGGGGGCAAGATACGCAGTATTTT. Its protein is CASSVGGQDTQYF. The rearrangement joins TRBV9 to TRBJ2-3; D may be TRBD1 (6 bases). Trimming pared 0 bases from V and 5 bases from J, leaving 7 bases between. This CDR3 contains 13 residues. Germline V gene lookup returns CDR1 SGDLS and CDR2 YYNGEE.

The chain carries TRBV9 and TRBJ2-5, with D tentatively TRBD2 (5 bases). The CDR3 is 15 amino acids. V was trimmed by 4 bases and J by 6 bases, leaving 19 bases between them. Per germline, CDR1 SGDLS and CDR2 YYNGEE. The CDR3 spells CASSTEGTNIKTQYF. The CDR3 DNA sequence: TGTGCCAGCAGCACCGAGGGAACAAACATAAAGACCCAGTACTTC.

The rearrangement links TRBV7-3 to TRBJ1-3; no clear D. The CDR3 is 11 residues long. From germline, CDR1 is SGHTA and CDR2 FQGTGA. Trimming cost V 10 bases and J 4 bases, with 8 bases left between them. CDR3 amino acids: CAKLAGNTIYF. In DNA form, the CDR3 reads TGTGCCAAATTGGCCGGAAACACCATATATTTT.

The CDR3 here is CAPMGAELQYF. DNA of the CDR3: TGTGCCCCCATGGGGGCAGAACTTCAGTACTTC. The chain uses TRBV5-6 and TRBJ2-4; D is possibly TRBD1 (6 bases). Germline CDR1 reads SGHDT; CDR2 reads YYEEEE. The CDR3 is made up of 11 amino acids. V was pared by 10 bases and J by 11 bases, with 16 bases between.

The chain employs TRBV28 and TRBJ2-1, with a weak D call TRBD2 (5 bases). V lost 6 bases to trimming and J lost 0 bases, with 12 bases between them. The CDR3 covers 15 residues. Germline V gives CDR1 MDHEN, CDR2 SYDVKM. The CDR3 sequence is CASSTRLSSYNEQFF. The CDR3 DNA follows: TGTGCCAGCAGCACTAGACTTAGCTCCTACAATGAGCAGTTCTTC.

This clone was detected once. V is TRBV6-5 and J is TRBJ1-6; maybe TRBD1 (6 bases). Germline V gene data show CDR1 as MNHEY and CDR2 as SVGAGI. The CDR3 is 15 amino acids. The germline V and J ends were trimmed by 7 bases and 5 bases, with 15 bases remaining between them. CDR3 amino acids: CASKKGGGNNSPLHF. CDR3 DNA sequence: TGTGCCAGCAAAAAAGGGGGGGGGAATAATTCACCCCTCCACTTT.

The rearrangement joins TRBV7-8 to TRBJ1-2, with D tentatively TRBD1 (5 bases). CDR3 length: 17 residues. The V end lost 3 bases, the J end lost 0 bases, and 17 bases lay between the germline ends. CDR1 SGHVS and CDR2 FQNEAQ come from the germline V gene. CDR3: CASSLPRQGTSNYGYTF. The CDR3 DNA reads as TGTGCCAGCAGCTTGCCCCGGCAGGGCACCTCTAACTATGGCTACACCTTC.

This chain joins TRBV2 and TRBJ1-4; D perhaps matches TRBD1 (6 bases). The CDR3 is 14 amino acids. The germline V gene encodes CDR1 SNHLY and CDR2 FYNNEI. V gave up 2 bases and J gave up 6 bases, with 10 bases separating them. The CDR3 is CASSELQGYEKLFF. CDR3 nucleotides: TGTGCCAGCAGTGAACTACAGGGCTATGAAAAACTGTTTTTT. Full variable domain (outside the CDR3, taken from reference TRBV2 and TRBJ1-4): EPEVTQTPSHQVTQMGQEVILRCVPISNHLYFYWYRQILGQKVEFLVSFYNNEISEKSEIFDDQFSVERPDGSNFTLKIRSTKLEDSAMYFCASSELQGYEKLFFGSGTQLSVL.

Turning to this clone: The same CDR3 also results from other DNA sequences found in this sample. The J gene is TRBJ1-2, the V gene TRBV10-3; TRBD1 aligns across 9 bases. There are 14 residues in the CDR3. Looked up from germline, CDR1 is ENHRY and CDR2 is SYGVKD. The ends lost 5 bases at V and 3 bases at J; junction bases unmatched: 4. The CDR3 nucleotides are TGTGCCATCAGTCTGGGACAGGGAGACTATGGCTACACCTTC. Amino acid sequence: CAISLGQGDYGYTF.

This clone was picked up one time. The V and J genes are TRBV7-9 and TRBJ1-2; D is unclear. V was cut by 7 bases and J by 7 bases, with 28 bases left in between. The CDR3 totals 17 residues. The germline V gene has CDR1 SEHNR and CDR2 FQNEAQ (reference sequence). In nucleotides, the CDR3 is TGTGCCAGCACCCTTAGCTTTGTTTCCGCAGCCCAACGTGGCTACACCTTC. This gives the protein CASTLSFVSAAQRGYTF.

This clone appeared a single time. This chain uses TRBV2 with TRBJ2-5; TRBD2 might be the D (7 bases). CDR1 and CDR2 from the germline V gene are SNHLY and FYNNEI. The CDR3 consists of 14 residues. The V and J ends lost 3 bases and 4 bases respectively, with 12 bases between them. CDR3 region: CASSDPGGPETQYF. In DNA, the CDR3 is TGTGCCAGCAGTGACCCGGGGGGCCCAGAGACCCAGTACTTC.

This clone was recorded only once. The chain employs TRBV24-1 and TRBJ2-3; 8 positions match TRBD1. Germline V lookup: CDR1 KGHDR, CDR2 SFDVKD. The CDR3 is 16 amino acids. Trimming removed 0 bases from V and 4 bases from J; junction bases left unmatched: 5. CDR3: CATSDLTGGKADTQYF. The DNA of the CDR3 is TGTGCCACCAGTGATTTGACAGGGGGGAAAGCAGATACGCAGTATTTT.

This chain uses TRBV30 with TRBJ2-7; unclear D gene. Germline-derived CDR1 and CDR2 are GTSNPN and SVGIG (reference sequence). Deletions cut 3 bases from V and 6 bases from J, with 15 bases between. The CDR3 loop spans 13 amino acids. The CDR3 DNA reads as TGTGCCTGGAGGGGTCCCCCGGGTCTCGAGCAGTACTTC. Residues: CAWRGPPGLEQYF.

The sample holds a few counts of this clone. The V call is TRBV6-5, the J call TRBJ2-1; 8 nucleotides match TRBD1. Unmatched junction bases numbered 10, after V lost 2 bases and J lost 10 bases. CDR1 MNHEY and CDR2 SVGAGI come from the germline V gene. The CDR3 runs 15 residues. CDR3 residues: CASSYLAQGAREQFF. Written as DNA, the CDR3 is TGTGCCAGCAGTTACCTCGCTCAGGGGGCTCGGGAGCAGTTCTTC.

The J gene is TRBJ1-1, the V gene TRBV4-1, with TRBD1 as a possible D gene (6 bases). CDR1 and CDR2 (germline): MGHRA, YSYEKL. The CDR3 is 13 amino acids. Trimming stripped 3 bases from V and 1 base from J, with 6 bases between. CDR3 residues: CASSQGQNTEAFF. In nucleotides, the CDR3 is TGCGCCAGCAGCCAGGGACAGAACACTGAAGCTTTCTTT.

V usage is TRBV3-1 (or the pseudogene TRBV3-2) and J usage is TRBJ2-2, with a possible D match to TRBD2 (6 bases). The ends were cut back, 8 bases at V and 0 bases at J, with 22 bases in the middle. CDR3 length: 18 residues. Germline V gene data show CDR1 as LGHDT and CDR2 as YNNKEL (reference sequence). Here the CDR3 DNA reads TGTGCCAGCTGGGGCGGCTACTCGGGGGATACGAACACCGGGGAGCTGTTTTTT. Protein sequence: CASWGGYSGDTNTGELFF.

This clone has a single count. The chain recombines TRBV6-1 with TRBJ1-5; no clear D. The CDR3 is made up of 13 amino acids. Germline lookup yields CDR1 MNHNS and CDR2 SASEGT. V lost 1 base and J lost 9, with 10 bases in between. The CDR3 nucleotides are TGTGCCAGCAGTGAAGGAGGTGGATCGCCCCAGCATTTT. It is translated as CASSEGGGSPQHF.